This entry describes one TCR beta chain. Some clones are missing from TCRdb's copy, which holds only in-frame ones; the method was immunoSEQ multiplex PCR. Here the sample spans 150,000 to 200,000 clones, 80% to 95% being singletons. This sample was included in a study of blood T cell repertoires in COVID-19. The CDR3 sequence is 14 residues long. J gave up 8 bases and V 0 bases, and 4 bases lay outside the gene matches. Germline V gene sequence: CDR1 SGHNT, CDR2 YENEEA. This clonotype originated in a man in his forties or fifties with acute or convalescent COVID-19. This chain uses TRBV11-3 with TRBJ2-4; 7 bases are shared with TRBD1. Input material: peripheral blood. The DNA for the CDR3 is TGTGCCAGCAGCTTAGACGGGGACAGAGACATTCAGTACTTC. This encodes CASSLDGDRDIQYF.